Presented here are 19 T cell receptor beta chains from one specimen sequenced in a study of identical twins. TCRdb redid the calling of the 5' RACE reads with MiXCR, one entry per CDR3 protein. In the table there are about 530,000 distinct CDR3 sequences, over 12% of which are singletons. These data were also filed under a second study, of yellow fever vaccine responses in identical twins.

The material sequenced was CD4+ T cells sorted from blood. The receptor source for this set is a woman aged 18 to 35 in good health.

This clonotype was detected a few times. The rearrangement joins TRBV5-1 to TRBJ2-1, with 7 bases that match TRBD2. This CDR3 is 14 amino acids long. Germline CDR1 reads SGHRS; CDR2 reads YFSETQ. V was clipped by 4 bases and J by 9 bases; unmatched bases: 10. The CDR3 region has the DNA TGCGCCAGCAGCGCTGGCACTAGCGCCCCTGAGCAGTTCTTC. This codes for CASSAGTSAPEQFF.

This clonotype was picked up a small number of times. The gene calls are TRBV2 and TRBJ1-6; D may be TRBD1 (5 bases). Germline values: CDR1 SNHLY, CDR2 FYNNEI. V gave up 3 bases and J gave up 2 bases, with 8 bases separating them. The CDR3 extends over 15 amino acids. CDR3 sequence: CASSDGGAYNSPLHF. In DNA, the CDR3 is TGTGCCAGCAGTGACGGGGGGGCCTATAATTCACCCCTCCACTTT.

This clonotype was seen a few times. V and J are TRBV11-3 and TRBJ2-1, with TRBD1 matching 7 bases. Germline V CDR1 and CDR2: SGHNT, YENEEA. This CDR3 is 15 amino acids long. V lost 1 base, J lost 5 bases, and 5 bases stayed unmatched. This chain's CDR3 is CASSLGGGQDNEQFF. The CDR3 bases are TGTGCCAGCAGCTTAGGAGGAGGACAGGACAATGAGCAGTTCTTC.

This clonotype was picked up a small number of times. This chain uses TRBV6-1 with TRBJ2-1, with 11 nucleotides matching TRBD2. V lost 6 bases and J lost 4; bases outside the gene matches: 5. The CDR3 totals 15 residues. Germline CDR1 MNHNS, CDR2 SASEGT. The CDR3 protein is CASRRLAGLYNEQFF. The CDR3 DNA reads as TGTGCCAGCAGGAGACTAGCGGGGTTATACAATGAGCAGTTCTTC.

The CDR3 loop reads CASLPGTRETQYF. The CDR3 DNA sequence: TGTGCCAGCCTACCCGGGACTAGGGAGACCCAGTACTTC. J is TRBJ2-5 and V is TRBV28; 8 nucleotides agree with TRBD2. CDR3 length: 13 amino acids. Per the germline V gene, CDR1 is MDHEN and CDR2 is SYDVKM. Trimming took 8 bases from V and 5 from J; bases not matched to a gene: 7.

This clonotype was seen more than once but under ten times. This chain joins TRBV4-1 and TRBJ1-2; unclear D gene. The V and J ends lost 3 bases and 3 bases respectively, with 11 bases between them. This CDR3 has 14 amino acids. Germline-derived CDR1 and CDR2 are MGHRA and YSYEKL. The chain's CDR3 is CASSQLERYYGYTF. Written as DNA, the CDR3 is TGCGCCAGCAGCCAGCTTGAGCGTTACTATGGCTACACCTTC.

This chain uses TRBV27 with TRBJ2-1; D gene ambiguous. Trimming left V 4 bases short and J 7 bases short, with 17 bases between. This CDR3 comprises 15 residues. Germline lookup yields CDR1 MNHEY and CDR2 SMNVEV (reference sequence). CDR3 loop: CASSSPNPLRNEQFF. The CDR3 bases are TGTGCCAGCAGTTCCCCAAATCCCCTAAGGAATGAGCAGTTCTTC.

This clonotype was seen a handful of times. J is TRBJ1-4 and V is TRBV4-2; D remains ambiguous. CDR3 size: 16 residues. Germline V lookup: CDR1 LGHNA, CDR2 YNFKEQ. V was cut by 4 bases and J by 3 bases, with 15 bases left in between. DNA for the CDR3: TGTGCCAGCAGCCTTCGAGGGAACGCGGCTAATGAAAAACTGTTTTTT. This codes for CASSLRGNAANEKLFF.

The genes are TRBV6-5 and TRBJ1-6; D uncertain. The CDR3 is 15 residues long. Germline assignment: CDR1 MNHEY and CDR2 SVGAGI. V lost 2 bases to trimming and J lost 10 bases, with 15 bases between them. The CDR3 DNA follows: TGTGCCAGCAGTTACGAGGGCAGCCAATTCTCACCCCTCCACTTT. Its protein is CASSYEGSQFSPLHF.

This rearrangement joins TRBV5-6 to TRBJ1-2; D is perhaps TRBD1 (6 bases). Germline lookup yields CDR1 SGHDT and CDR2 YYEEEE. V lost 2 bases, J lost 8 bases, and 16 bases lay in between. CDR3 length: 14 residues. The CDR3, as DNA: TGTGCCAGCAGCTTCTCGGGGGCAATGGGCGGCTACACCTTC. Amino acids: CASSFSGAMGGYTF.

This clonotype has a count of ten or more. The V call is TRBV7-6, the J call TRBJ2-2; D possibly corresponds to TRBD2 (6 bases). The germline CDR1 and CDR2 sequences are SGHVS and FNYEAQ. The CDR3 length is 13 residues. V lost 5 bases, J lost 7 bases, and 11 bases lay in between. The CDR3 is CASSRLEIGELFF. CDR3 in DNA: TGTGCCAGCAGCAGACTAGAAATCGGGGAGCTGTTTTTT.

CDR3 residues: CASSALSVLGNEQFF. CDR3 in DNA: TGTGCCAGCAGTGCCCTGAGTGTTTTGGGCAATGAGCAGTTCTTC. V and J are TRBV6-1 and TRBJ2-1; the D is unclear. The CDR3 loop spans 15 amino acids. Germline CDR1 and CDR2: MNHNS and SASEGT. The germline V and J ends were trimmed by 4 bases and 6 bases, with 16 bases remaining between them.

This clonotype has just a few counts. The chain has TRBV6-1 and TRBJ1-4, with D possibly matching TRBD1 (6 bases). The CDR3 consists of 13 residues. Germline V gene data show CDR1 as MNHNS and CDR2 as SASEGT. V was pared by 6 bases and J by 5 bases, with 10 bases between. The CDR3 reads CASRDRYNEKLFF. CDR3 nucleotides: TGTGCCAGCAGGGACAGATACAATGAAAAACTGTTTTTT.

The chain's CDR3 is CASSLFGSEQYF. The DNA of the CDR3 is TGTGCCAGCAGCTTATTTGGGAGCGAGCAGTACTTC. This rearrangement joins TRBV7-9 to TRBJ2-7; the D gene is possibly TRBD2 (5 bases). The germline V and J ends were trimmed by 2 bases and 6 bases, with 8 bases remaining between them. Per germline, CDR1 SEHNR and CDR2 FQNEAQ (reference sequence). The CDR3 contains 12 residues.

This clonotype was counted between two and nine times. V gene TRBV28 combines with J gene TRBJ2-7, with TRBD2 as a possible D gene (5 bases). CDR3 length: 12 residues. Germline assignment: CDR1 MDHEN and CDR2 SYDVKM. Trimming took 8 bases from V and 6 from J, leaving 14 bases between them. CDR3 in amino acids: CASRGPVLEQYF. DNA for the CDR3: TGTGCCAGCCGAGGGCCGGTACTCGAGCAGTACTTC.

The rearrangement joins TRBV20-1 to TRBJ2-1; 12 nucleotides agree with TRBD2. Germline V CDR1 and CDR2: DFQATT, SNEGSKA (reference sequence). The length of the CDR3 is 15 residues. V was pared by 6 bases and J by 4 bases, with 7 bases of the junction left unmatched. The CDR3 region is CSATSGTSGYNEQFF. In DNA form, the CDR3 reads TGCAGTGCCACCAGCGGGACTAGCGGGTACAATGAGCAGTTCTTC.

The chain employs TRBV6-2 or TRBV6-3 and TRBJ2-6; D remains ambiguous. Between the trimmed V and J ends, which lost 2 bases and 2 bases, there was a span of 7 bases. Germline assignment: CDR1 MNHEY and CDR2 SVGEGT. The CDR3 length is 15 residues. The CDR3 DNA reads TGTGCCAGCAGTTACCGGATCGCTGGGGCCAACGTCCTGACTTTC. Encoded protein: CASSYRIAGANVLTF.

The CDR3 coding sequence is TGTGCCAGCTCACCACCGGGACTACGGAATGAGCAGTTCTTC. Translated, it gives CASSPPGLRNEQFF. J is TRBJ2-1 and V is TRBV18, with TRBD2 matching over 7 bases. The CDR3 runs to 14 residues. V lost 0 bases and J lost 7; bases outside the gene matches: 3. Germline V gives CDR1 KGHSH, CDR2 LQKENI.

There are a few counts of this clonotype. The chain combines TRBV5-5 with TRBJ2-7, with D possibly TRBD2 on 5 matching bases. Trimming took 4 bases from V and 7 from J, leaving 21 bases between them. The CDR3 sequence is 15 residues long. Germline V gene data show CDR1 as SGHKS and CDR2 as YYEKEE (reference sequence). The CDR3 is CASSVRTSRTGEQYF. The CDR3 nucleotides read TGTGCCAGCAGCGTCCGGACCAGCAGGACGGGGGAGCAGTACTTC.